Only a few counts were recorded for the clone carrying this TCR beta chain. Its antigen is as yet unknown. V dropped 0 bases and J dropped 4; count of bases not matched to a gene: 5. The length of the CDR3 is 16 residues. CDR1 is MDHEN, CDR2 SYDVKM, per germline. Making use of molecular barcodes, quantitative 5'-RACE generated TCR beta libraries. From the 5' RACE reads, TCRdb called clonotypes with MiXCR, one entry per CDR3 protein. The profile covers around 440,000 distinct CDR3 sequences, with roughly 17% appearing a single time and 0.95% to 1.1% taken by the ten largest. The sample belongs to a study of CD8 T cells in ankylosing spondylitis. The study, taken as a whole, reports: Disease-associated clones were reportedly significantly overrepresented in matched ankylosing spondylitis synovial fluid. For ankylosing spondylitis blood, a TCR beta motif of roughly 8 highly homologous variants appeared characteristic. Certain motif variants had earlier been reported in reactive arthritis synovial fluid and blood.

The sample was blood, either unsorted or a sorted T cell fraction (not recorded which). This clonotype was sampled from a male donor with ankylosing spondylitis. The chain employs TRBV28 and TRBJ1-5, with TRBD1 identical over 8 bases. CDR3 in DNA: TGTGCCAGCAGTTTATGGCAGGGGGCCGGAAATCAGCCCCAGCATTTT. It yields the protein CASSLWQGAGNQPQHF. Complete variable domain (other parts from reference TRBV28 and TRBJ1-5): DVKVTQSSRYLVKRTGEKVFLECVQDMDHENMFWYRQDPGLGLRLIYFSYDVKMKEKGDIPEGYSVSREKKERFSLILESASTNQTSMYLCASSLWQGAGNQPQHFGDGTRLSIL.